This TCR beta chain was sequenced in a study of cytomegalovirus exposure and HLA in healthy donors. Study conclusions and caveats: One cluster of highly shared sequence variants probably arose as a sequencing artifact. The authors assumed roughly uniform sequencing depth across donors for presence/absence analyses. One variant, a missense change in DCLRE1C, was linked in a later analysis to TCR beta V- and J-gene trimming.

The PCR contained 60 Vbeta and 13 Jbeta primers. Assay: immunoSEQ multiplex PCR; the TCRdb copy retains only in-frame clones and omits some. Counted here are around 140,000 clones, about 81% occurring once; the ten biggest clones make up roughly 7.7%. As for the donors, each was a healthy bone marrow donor. This CDR3 is built from 14 residues. The V end was cut by 5 bases, the J end by 4 bases, with 15 bases between. The germline gives CDR1 SGDLS, CDR2 YYNGEE. Worth noting for this clone: Its antigen remains unknown.

The rearrangement joins TRBV9 to TRBJ1-2; a weak D match, TRBD1 (5 bases). This clonotype was sampled from a woman between 45 and 65 years old in good health and CMV-seropositive. The sequenced sample consisted of PBMCs. The CDR3 protein is CASSMGLSFYGYTF. The CDR3 DNA follows: TGTGCCAGCAGTATGGGACTGAGCTTCTATGGCTACACCTTC.